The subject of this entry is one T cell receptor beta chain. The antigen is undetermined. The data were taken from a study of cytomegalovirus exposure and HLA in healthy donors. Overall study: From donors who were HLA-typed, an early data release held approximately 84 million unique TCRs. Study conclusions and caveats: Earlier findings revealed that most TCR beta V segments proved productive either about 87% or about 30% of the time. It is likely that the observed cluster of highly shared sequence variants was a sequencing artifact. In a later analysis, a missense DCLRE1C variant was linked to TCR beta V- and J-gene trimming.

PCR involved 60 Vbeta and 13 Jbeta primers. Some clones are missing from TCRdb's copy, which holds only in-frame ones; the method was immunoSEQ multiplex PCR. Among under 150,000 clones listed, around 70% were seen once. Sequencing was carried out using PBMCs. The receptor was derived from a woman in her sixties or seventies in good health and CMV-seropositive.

The CDR3 DNA follows: TGTGCCAGCAGCTTAACCCCAGGAAACTATGGCTACACCTTC. Its translation: CASSLTPGNYGYTF. The chain employs TRBV11-2 and TRBJ1-2; D is undetermined. This CDR3 is built from 14 residues. CDR1 and CDR2 (germline): SGHAT, FQNNGV. Trimming cost V 2 bases and J 2 bases, with 9 bases left between them.